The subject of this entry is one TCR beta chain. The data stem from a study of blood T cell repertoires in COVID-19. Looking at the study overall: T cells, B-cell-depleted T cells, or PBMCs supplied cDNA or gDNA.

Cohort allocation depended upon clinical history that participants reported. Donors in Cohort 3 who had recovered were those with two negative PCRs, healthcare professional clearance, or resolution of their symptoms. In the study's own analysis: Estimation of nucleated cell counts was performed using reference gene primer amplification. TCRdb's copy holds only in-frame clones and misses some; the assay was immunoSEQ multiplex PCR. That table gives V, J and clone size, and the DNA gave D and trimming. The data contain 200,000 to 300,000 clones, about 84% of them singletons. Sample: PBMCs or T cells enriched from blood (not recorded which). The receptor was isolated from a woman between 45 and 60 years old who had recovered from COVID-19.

Here the CDR3 reads CAWTSGTGGVGSGEQFF. The CDR3 DNA follows: TGTGCCTGGACATCCGGGACAGGGGGTGTCGGTAGCGGGGAGCAGTTCTTC. The chain uses TRBV30 and TRBJ2-1; 11 bases fit TRBD1. The CDR3 loop spans 17 amino acids. V shed 4 bases and J 10 bases; nucleotides not matched to a gene: 18. CDR1 is GTSNPN and CDR2 is SVGIG in the germline V gene (reference sequence).